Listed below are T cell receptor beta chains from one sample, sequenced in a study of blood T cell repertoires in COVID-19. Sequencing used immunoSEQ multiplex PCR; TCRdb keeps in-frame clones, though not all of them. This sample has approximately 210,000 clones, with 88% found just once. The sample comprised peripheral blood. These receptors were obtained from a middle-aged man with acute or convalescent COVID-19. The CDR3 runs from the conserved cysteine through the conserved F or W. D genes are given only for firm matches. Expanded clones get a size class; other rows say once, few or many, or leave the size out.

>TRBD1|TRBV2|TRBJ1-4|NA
TGTGCCAGCAGTGAAGCGGGGGACAGGGGCGAAAAACTGTTTTTT
CASSEAGDRGEKLFF
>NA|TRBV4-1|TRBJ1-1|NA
TGCGCCAGCAGCCAAGCACAGGGAAAGAACACTGAAGCTTTCTTT
CASSQAQGKNTEAFF
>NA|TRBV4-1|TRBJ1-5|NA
TGCGCCAGCAGCCCCCGGGACATTGATCAGCCCCAGCATTTT
CASSPRDIDQPQHF
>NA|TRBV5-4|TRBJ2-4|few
TGTGCCAGCAGCCCGGGAGTAGCCAAAAACATTCAGTACTTC
CASSPGVAKNIQYF
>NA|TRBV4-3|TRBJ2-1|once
TGCGCCAGCAGCCGAACTTCGGGGGCCTACAATGAGCAGTTCTTC
CASSRTSGAYNEQFF
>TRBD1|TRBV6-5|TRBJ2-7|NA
TGTGCCAGCAACCGGGACAGGGGTTACGAGCAGTACTTC
CASNRDRGYEQYF
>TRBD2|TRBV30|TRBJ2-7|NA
TGTGCCTGGAGCCGGGGACTAGCGGGGTCCTACGAGCAGTACTTC
CAWSRGLAGSYEQYF
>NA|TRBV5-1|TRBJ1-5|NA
TGCGCCAGCAGCTTAGATGCCGGGGGGCTCAATCAGCCCCAGCATTTT
CASSLDAGGLNQPQHF
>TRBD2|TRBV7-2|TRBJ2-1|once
TGTGCCAGCAGCTTAGGGAGCGGGACCGGGGAAAATGAGCAGTTCTTC
CASSLGSGTGENEQFF
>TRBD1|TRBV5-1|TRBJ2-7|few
TGCGCCAGCAGCCCTAGACAGGGGAGGAGCGGCTACGAGCAGTACTTC
CASSPRQGRSGYEQYF
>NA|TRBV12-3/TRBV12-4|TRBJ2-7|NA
TGTGCCAGCAGTAAACAGATATTTACCGAGCAGTACTTC
CASSKQIFTEQYF
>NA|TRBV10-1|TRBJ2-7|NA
TGCGCCAGCAGTGAGCAACCTAGGCAGACCTACGAGCAGTACTTC
CASSEQPRQTYEQYF
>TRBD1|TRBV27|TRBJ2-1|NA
TGTGCCAGCAGTTTCTATACAGGGGCCTACAATGAGCAGTTCTTC
CASSFYTGAYNEQFF
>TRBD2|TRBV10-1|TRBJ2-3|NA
TGCGCCAGCAGTGCCCTCGGGACTAGAGAGGATACGCAGTATTTT
CASSALGTREDTQYF
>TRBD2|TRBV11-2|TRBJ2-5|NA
TGTGCCAGCAGCTTAGTAGGGGAGGGAGAGACCCAGTACTTC
CASSLVGEGETQYF
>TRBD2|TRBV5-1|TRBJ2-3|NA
TGCGCCAGCAGCTCCTTACCCGGGGGGGCAGTGTCACCAGATACGCAGTATTTT
CASSSLPGGAVSPDTQYF
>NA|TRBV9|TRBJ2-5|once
TGTGCCAGCAGCGGTCGCCCTTCAGTCTCAGAGACCCAGTACTTC
CASSGRPSVSETQYF
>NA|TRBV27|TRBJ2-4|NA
TGTGCCAGCAGTTTCCAGGGTAAAGGAAACATTCAGTACTTC
CASSFQGKGNIQYF
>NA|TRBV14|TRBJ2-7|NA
TGTGCCAGCAGCCACCCATCATTCTACGAGCAGTACTTC
CASSHPSFYEQYF
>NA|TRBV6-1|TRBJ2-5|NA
TGTGCCAGCAGTGACCTGCGAAAGACCCAGTACTTC
CASSDLRKTQYF
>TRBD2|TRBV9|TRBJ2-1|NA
TGTGCCAGCAGCGTAAGTCTCCGGCGGGGGGGCGGCAATGAGCAGTTCTTC
CASSVSLRRGGGNEQFF
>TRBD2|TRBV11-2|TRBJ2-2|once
TGTGCCAGCAGCTTAGGCACTAGCGGGAGAGCGGGCGGGGAGCTGTTTTTT
CASSLGTSGRAGGELFF
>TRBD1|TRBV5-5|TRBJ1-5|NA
TGTGCCAGCAGCTTATGGACAGGGCCCAATCAGCCCCAGCATTTT
CASSLWTGPNQPQHF
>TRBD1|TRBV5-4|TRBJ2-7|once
TGTGCCAGCGGCACAGGGGGCTACGAGCAGTACTTC
CASGTGGYEQYF
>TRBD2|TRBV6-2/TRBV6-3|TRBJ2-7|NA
TGTGCCAGCAGCCTACTAGCGGGAGTTGCCTACGAGCAGTACTTC
CASSLLAGVAYEQYF